The T cell receptor (beta chain) under discussion was sequenced for a study of blood T cell repertoires in COVID-19. Study background: The study drew acute and convalescent COVID-19 samples from the United States, Italy and Spain.

Methods used by the authors: Reference gene primer amplification in the assay estimated nucleated cell counts. Sequenced by immunoSEQ multiplex PCR; TCRdb stores in-frame clones only, minus some. That table furnishes V, J and clone size, whereas the DNA furnished D and trimming. The sample contains 95,000 to 120,000 clones, 84% of which appear only once. Germline values: CDR1 SGHNT, CDR2 YYREEE (reference sequence). V was shortened by 0 bases and J by 5 bases, with 11 bases between the two germline ends. The CDR3 contains 14 residues. The table lists this clone with a count of one. The TCR was taken from a woman between 35 and 50 years old with acute or convalescent COVID-19. The sequenced sample consisted of peripheral blood. The chain is built from TRBV5-4 and TRBJ2-5, with D perhaps matching TRBD1 (6 bases). The CDR3 region is CASSLVTGGETQYF. The CDR3 nucleotides read TGTGCCAGCAGCTTGGTGACAGGTGGGGAGACCCAGTACTTC.